This TCR beta chain was identified in a study of T cell changes during pregnancy in multiple sclerosis. J lost 8 bases, V lost 3 bases, and 4 bases had no gene match. Germline V lookup: CDR1 SGDLS, CDR2 YYNGEE. The CDR3 runs 14 residues. TCRdb's table, derived via immunoSEQ multiplex PCR, lists solely in-frame clones and lacks some. This table holds about 24,000 clones, over 80% found once. The chain carries TRBV9 and TRBJ2-1, with 11 bases identical to TRBD2. The sample in question was CD8+ T cells from peripheral blood mononuclear cells, obtained in the first trimester of pregnancy. The sequence derives from a female donor in good health, enrolled as a control in a pregnancy study. Here the CDR3 reads CASSGSGGVDEQFF. In DNA, the CDR3 is TGTGCCAGCAGCGGTAGCGGGGGGGTGGATGAGCAGTTCTTC.